This T cell receptor (beta chain) was identified in a study of beta chain features in type 1 diabetes. Study-wide results and caveats: All four CD4+ subsets of Type 1 diabetes patients contained TCRB CDR3s that were moderately but significantly shorter.

Investigators reverse transcribed all isolated RNA, so they sequenced expressed TCRB transcripts. Naive, central memory and regulatory T cell samples produced a mean of approximately 4 million reads. The assay was immunoSEQ multiplex PCR, and TCRdb's table has in-frame clones only and misses some. The repertoire holds over 150,000 clones, about 9.4% seen once, with 0.5% in the top ten. As for this clone: The antigen is not known. This sample includes further DNA sequences coding for the same CDR3.

The CDR3 is 13 residues long. The ends were cut back, 6 bases at V and 3 bases at J, with 9 bases in the middle. From germline, CDR1 is SNHLY and CDR2 FYNNEI. A single heparinised draw of approximately 0.11 L on average was taken per donor. A sort by CD45RO/CCR7/CD25/CD127/CD95/CD27 yielded CD4+ naive, central memory, regulatory and stem cell-like memory cells. Populations isolated by sorting all had purity greater than 95%. The chain combines TRBV2 with TRBJ1-5; possibly TRBD1 for D (5 bases). The sequenced sample was central memory CD4+ T cells from blood. This clonotype was sampled from a young man with type 1 diabetes. The CDR3 nucleotides are TGTGCCAGCAGAGGGGAATCCAATCAGCCCCAGCATTTT. Translating gives CASRGESNQPQHF.